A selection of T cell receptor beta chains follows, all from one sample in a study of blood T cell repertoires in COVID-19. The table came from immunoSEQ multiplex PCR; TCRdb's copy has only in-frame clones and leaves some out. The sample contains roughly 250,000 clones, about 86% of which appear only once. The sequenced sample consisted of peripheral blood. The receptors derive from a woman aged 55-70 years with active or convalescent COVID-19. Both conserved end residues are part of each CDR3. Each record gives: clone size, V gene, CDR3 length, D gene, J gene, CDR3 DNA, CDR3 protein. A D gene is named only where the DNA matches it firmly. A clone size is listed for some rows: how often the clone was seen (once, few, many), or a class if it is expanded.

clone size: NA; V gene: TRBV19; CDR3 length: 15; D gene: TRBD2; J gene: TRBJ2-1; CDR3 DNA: TGTGCCAGTAGTATGATCCTAGCGGGTTCAAATGAGCAGTTCTTC; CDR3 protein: CASSMILAGSNEQFF
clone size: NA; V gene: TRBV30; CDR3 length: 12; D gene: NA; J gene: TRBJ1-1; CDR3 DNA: TGTGCCTGGAGTTCTTGGGGGGCTGAAGCTTTCTTT; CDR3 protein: CAWSSWGAEAFF
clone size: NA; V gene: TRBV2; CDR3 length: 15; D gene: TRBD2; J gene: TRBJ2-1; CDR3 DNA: TGTGCCAGCAGTGAAGGGACTAGCGGTTACAATGAGCAGTTCTTC; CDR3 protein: CASSEGTSGYNEQFF
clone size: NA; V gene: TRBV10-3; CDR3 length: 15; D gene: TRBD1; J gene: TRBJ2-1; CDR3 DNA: TGTGCCATCAGTGCGACAGGGGGGGCCTACAATGAGCAGTTCTTC; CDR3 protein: CAISATGGAYNEQFF
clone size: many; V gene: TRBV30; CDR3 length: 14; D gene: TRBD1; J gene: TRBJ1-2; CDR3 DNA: TGTGCCTGGAGTAGGGACAGGGGAGGCTATGGCTACACCTTC; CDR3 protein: CAWSRDRGGYGYTF
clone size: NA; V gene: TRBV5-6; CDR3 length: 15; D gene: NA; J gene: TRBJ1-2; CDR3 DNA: TGTGCCAGCAGCTCTGTGGCCTCTCAGGGCAGAGGCTACACCTTC; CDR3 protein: CASSSVASQGRGYTF
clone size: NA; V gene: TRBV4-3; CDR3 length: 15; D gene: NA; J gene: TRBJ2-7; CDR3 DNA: TGCGCCAGCAGCCAAGAAGGACACAGGGTGTACGAGCAGTACTTC; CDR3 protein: CASSQEGHRVYEQYF
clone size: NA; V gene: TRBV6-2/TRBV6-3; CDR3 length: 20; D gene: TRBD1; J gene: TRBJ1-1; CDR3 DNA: TGTGCCAGCAGTTACTCGACCGGCGGGGACAGGGGGCTTACGAACACTGAAGCTTTCTTT; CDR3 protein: CASSYSTGGDRGLTNTEAFF
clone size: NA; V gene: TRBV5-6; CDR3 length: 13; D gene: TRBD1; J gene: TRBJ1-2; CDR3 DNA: TGTGCCAGCAGCTTACAGGGGAACTATGGCTACACCTTC; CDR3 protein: CASSLQGNYGYTF
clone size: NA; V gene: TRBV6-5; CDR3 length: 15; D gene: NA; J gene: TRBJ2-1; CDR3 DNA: TGTGCCAGCAGACTTCCGGGACTGAGCCGCAATGAGCAGTTCTTC; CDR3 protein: CASRLPGLSRNEQFF
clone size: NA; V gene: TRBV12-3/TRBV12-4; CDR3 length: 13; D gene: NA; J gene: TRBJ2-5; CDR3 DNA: TGTGCCAGCAGGGACAGCGCTCGAGAGACCCAGTACTTC; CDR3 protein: CASRDSARETQYF
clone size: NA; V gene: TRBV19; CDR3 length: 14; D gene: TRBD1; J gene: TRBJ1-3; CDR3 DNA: TGTGCCAGTAGTCCCCAGACAGGGGGAAACACCATATATTTT; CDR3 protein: CASSPQTGGNTIYF
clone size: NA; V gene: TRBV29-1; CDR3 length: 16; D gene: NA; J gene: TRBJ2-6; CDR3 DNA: TGCAGCGTTGGGGGCCAGGGGGGCTCTGGGGCCAACGTCCTGACTTTC; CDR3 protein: CSVGGQGGSGANVLTF
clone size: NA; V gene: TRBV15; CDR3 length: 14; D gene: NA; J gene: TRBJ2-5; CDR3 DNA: TGTGCCACCAGCAGACAGGTCCCCGGAGAGACCCAGTACTTC; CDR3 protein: CATSRQVPGETQYF
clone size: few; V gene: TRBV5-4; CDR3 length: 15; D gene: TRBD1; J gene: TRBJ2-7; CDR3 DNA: TGTGCCAGCAGCCAAGGACAGGGAAGCTCCTACGAGCAGTACTTC; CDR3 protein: CASSQGQGSSYEQYF
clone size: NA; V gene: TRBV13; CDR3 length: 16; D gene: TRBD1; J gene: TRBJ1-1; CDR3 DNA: TGTGCCAGCAGCTTAGGCCTCGGGCAGGGGGCCCCTGAAGCTTTCTTT; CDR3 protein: CASSLGLGQGAPEAFF
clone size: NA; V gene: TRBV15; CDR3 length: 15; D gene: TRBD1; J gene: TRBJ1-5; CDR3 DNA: TGTGCCACCAGCAGAGACAGGGGGAGCAATCAGCCCCAGCATTTT; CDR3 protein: CATSRDRGSNQPQHF
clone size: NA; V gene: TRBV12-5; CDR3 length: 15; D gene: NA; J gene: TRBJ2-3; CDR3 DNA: TGTGCTAGTGGTTTGGGGAGTTCTAGCACAGATACGCAGTATTTT; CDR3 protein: CASGLGSSSTDTQYF
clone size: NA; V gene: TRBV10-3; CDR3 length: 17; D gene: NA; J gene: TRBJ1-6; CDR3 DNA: TGTGCCATCAGTGGAAACGAGGGAAGCTCCTATAATTCACCCCTCCACTTT; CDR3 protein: CAISGNEGSSYNSPLHF
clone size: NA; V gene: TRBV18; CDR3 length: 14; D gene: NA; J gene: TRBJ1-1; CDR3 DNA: TGTGCCAGCTCACGGGCGGGGGGGTACACTGAAGCTTTCTTT; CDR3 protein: CASSRAGGYTEAFF
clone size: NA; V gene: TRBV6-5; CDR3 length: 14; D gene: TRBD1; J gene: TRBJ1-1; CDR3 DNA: TGTGCCAGCAGTCGCTTACAGGGGGTCACTGAAGCTTTCTTT; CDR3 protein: CASSRLQGVTEAFF
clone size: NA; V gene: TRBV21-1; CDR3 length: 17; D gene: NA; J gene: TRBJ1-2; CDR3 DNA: TGTGCCAGCCGAACCCAGGGGGCTTGGCTGGCGGTGTATGGCTACACCTTC; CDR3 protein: CASRTQGAWLAVYGYTF
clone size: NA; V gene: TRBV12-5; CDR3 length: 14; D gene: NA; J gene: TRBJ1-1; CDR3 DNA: TGTGCTAGTGGTTCACAGACAATGAACACTGAAGCTTTCTTT; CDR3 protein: CASGSQTMNTEAFF